Below are 3 T cell receptor beta chains sequenced from a single sample in a study of blood T cell repertoires in COVID-19. Libraries were prepared by immunoSEQ multiplex PCR; TCRdb keeps only in-frame clonotypes and omits some of them. The sample records approximately 65,000 clones, about three quarters being singletons. Sequencing used peripheral blood. The receptors were sampled from a man older than 75 with acute or convalescent COVID-19.

The chain employs TRBV27 and TRBJ1-1, with D uncertain. The CDR3 sequence is 15 residues long. Trimming left V 4 bases short and J 0 bases short, with 12 bases between. Germline V lookup: CDR1 MNHEY, CDR2 SMNVEV (reference sequence). Here the CDR3 reads CASSSHYGLNTEAFF. CDR3 sequence (DNA): TGTGCCAGCAGTTCCCACTACGGGTTGAACACTGAAGCTTTCTTT.

The chain has TRBV3-1 (or the pseudogene TRBV3-2) and TRBJ1-2; 12 nucleotides agree with TRBD1. The germline CDR1 and CDR2 sequences are LGHDT and YNNKEL (reference sequence). CDR3 length equals 16 residues. V lost 1 base and J lost 7; bases outside the gene matches: 7. CDR3: CASSQVGTGGRSGYTF. CDR3 DNA: TGTGCCAGCAGCCAAGTCGGGACAGGGGGCCGGAGTGGCTACACCTTC.

This rearrangement joins TRBV5-1 to TRBJ2-7; 8 bases are a match to TRBD1. CDR3 length: 14 residues. Germline assignment: CDR1 SGHRS and CDR2 YFSETQ. The V segment lost 4 bases and the J segment 6 bases; nucleotides outside the gene matches: 9. CDR3 protein: CASSAPGTGFEQYF. The CDR3, as DNA: TGCGCCAGCAGCGCCCCCGGGACAGGCTTCGAGCAGTACTTC.